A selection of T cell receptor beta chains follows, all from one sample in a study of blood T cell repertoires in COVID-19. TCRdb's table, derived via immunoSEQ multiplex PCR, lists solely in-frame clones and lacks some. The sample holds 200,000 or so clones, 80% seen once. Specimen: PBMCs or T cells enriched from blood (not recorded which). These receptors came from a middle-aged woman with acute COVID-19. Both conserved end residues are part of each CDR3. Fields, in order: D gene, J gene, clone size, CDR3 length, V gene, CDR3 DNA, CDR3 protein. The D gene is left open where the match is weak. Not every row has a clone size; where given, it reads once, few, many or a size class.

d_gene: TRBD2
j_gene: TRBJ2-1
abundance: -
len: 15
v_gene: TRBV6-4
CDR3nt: TGTGCCAGCAGTGACCAGAGCGGGAGTTACAATGAGCAGTTCTTC
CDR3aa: CASSDQSGSYNEQFF

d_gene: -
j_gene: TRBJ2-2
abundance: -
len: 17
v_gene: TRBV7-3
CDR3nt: TGTGCCAGCAGCTTAAAAGGCCGCTCTAGAGGAGCCGGGGAGCTGTTTTTT
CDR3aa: CASSLKGRSRGAGELFF

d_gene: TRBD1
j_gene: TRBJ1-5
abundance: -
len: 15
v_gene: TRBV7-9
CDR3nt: TGTGCCAGCAGCCTAACTACAGGGGGCGATCAGCCCCAGCATTTT
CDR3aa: CASSLTTGGDQPQHF

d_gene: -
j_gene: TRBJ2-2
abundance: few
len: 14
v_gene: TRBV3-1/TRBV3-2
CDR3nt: TGTGCCAGCAGCCAAGCACGGGGTCCCGGGGAGCTGTTTTTT
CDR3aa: CASSQARGPGELFF

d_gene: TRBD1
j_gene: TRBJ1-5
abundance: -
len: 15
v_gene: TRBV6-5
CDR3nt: TGTGCCAGCAGGGCAGGGGGAATTAGCAATCAGCCCCAGCATTTT
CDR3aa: CASRAGGISNQPQHF

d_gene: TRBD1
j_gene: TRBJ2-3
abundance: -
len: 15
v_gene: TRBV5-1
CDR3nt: TGCGCCAGCAGCTTGGAGGACAGGACTACAGATACGCAGTATTTT
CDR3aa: CASSLEDRTTDTQYF

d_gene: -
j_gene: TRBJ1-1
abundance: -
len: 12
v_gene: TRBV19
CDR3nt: TGTGCCAGTAGTAAGGCCGACAGGGAAGCTTTCTTT
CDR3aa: CASSKADREAFF

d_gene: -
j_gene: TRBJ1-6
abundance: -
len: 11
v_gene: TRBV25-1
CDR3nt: TGTGCCAGCAGATCAGGGTCACCCCTCCACTTT
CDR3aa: CASRSGSPLHF

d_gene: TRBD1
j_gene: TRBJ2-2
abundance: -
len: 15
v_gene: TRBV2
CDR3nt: TGTGCCAGCAGTGAAACAGGGGTGGACACCGGGGAGCTGTTTTTT
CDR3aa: CASSETGVDTGELFF

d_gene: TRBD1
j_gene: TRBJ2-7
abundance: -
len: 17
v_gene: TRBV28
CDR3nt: TGTGCCAGCAGTCTATGGACAGGGGGCCTGCAAGTCGACGAGCAGTACTTC
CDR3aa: CASSLWTGGLQVDEQYF

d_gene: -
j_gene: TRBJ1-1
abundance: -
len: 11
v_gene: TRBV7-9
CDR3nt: TGTGCCAGCAGCTTAGAAGGGAGGGCTTTCTTT
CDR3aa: CASSLEGRAFF

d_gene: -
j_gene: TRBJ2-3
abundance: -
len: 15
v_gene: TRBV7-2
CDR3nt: TGTGCCAGCAGCAAACAAGATAGCGACACAGATACGCAGTATTTT
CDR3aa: CASSKQDSDTDTQYF

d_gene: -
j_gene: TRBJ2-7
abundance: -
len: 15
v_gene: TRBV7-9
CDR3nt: TGTGCCAGCATCCCTCGCGGGCCAGGAGCCTACGAGCAGTACTTC
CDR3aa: CASIPRGPGAYEQYF

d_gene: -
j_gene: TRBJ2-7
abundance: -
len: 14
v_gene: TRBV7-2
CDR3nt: TGTGCCAGCAGCTTAGCTAGCGGTTCGCACGAGCAGTACTTC
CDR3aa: CASSLASGSHEQYF

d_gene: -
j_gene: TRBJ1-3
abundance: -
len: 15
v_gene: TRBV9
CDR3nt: TGTGCCAGCAGCGTAGTTGGCGGCTCTGGAAACACCATATATTTT
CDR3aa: CASSVVGGSGNTIYF

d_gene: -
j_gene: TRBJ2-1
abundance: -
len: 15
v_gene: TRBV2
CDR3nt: TGTGCCAGCAAGAAAGTGGCGGGTAGGGATTTTGAGCAGTTCTTC
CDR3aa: CASKKVAGRDFEQFF

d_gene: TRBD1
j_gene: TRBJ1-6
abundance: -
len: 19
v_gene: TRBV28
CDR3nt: TGTGCCAGCAGTTTAGGTCGGGACAGACCCTTCTCCTATAATTCACCCCTCCACTTT
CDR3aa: CASSLGRDRPFSYNSPLHF

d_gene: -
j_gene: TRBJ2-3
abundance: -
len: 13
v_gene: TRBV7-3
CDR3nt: TGTGCCAGCAGCTTGATCAGGACAGATACGCAGTATTTT
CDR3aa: CASSLIRTDTQYF

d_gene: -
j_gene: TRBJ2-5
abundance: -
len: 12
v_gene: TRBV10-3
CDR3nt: TGTGCCATCAGTGACAGGTTGGAGACCCAGTACTTC
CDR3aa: CAISDRLETQYF

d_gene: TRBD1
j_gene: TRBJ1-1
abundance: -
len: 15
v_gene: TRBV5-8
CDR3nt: TGTGCCAGCAGCTACCCCGGGACAGTGAACACTGAAGCTTTCTTT
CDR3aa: CASSYPGTVNTEAFF

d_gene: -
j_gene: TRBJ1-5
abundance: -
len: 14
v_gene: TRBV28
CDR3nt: TGTGCCAGCAGCCTCGGCGGGACTAATCAGCCCCAGCATTTT
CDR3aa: CASSLGGTNQPQHF

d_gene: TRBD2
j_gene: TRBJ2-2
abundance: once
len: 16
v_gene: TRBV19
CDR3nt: TGTGCCAGTAGTATAGAGGGTAGCGGGAGTTCCGGGGAGCTGTTTTTT
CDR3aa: CASSIEGSGSSGELFF

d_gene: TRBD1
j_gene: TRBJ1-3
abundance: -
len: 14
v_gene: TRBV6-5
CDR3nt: TGTGCCAGCAGTAACCGGGACAGTGGAAACACCATATATTTT
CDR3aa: CASSNRDSGNTIYF

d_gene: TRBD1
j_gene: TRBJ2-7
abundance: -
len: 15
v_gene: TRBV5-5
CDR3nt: TGTGCCAGCAGCCAGGGACAGACTACCTCCTACGAGCAGTACTTC
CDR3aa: CASSQGQTTSYEQYF

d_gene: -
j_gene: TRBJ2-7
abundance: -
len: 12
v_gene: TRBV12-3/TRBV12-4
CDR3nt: TGTGCCAGCAGTTTAGCGTTCGGCGAGCAGTACTTC
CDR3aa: CASSLAFGEQYF

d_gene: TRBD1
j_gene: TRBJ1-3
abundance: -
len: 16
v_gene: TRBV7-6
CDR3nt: TGTGCCAGCAGCCTCAGACAGGGGGTCTCTGGAAACACCATATATTTT
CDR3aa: CASSLRQGVSGNTIYF